This record concerns one TCR beta chain sequence. What it recognizes is unknown. This CDR3 is 15 amino acids long. CDR1 and CDR2 from the germline V gene are SGHTA and FQGNSA. V gave up 5 bases and J gave up 3 bases; unmatched junction bases: 5. This sample is drawn from a study of cytomegalovirus exposure and HLA in healthy donors. A multiplex PCR was run with 60 Vbeta primers and 13 Jbeta primers. This table comes from immunoSEQ multiplex PCR, and its TCRdb copy is limited to in-frame clones, with some not included. The profile shows 65,000 to 100,000 clones, about three quarters of them singletons. Study results and limitations: Per published reports, the classifier diagnosed cytomegalovirus status with high specificity and sensitivity. It was assumed in the presence/absence analyses that sequencing depth was roughly uniform across donors. Within an earlier analysis, most TCR beta V segments proved productive either about 87% or about 30% of the time. Later analysis identified a missense DCLRE1C variant that was linked to TCR beta V- and J-gene trimming.

The V gene is TRBV7-2, the J gene TRBJ2-1; 9 bases are a match to TRBD2. The clonotype was recovered from a female donor in good health and CMV-seronegative. Sequenced input: PBMCs. CDR3 nucleotides: TGTGCCAGCAGCGGGGGGACTAGCCTCTACAATGAGCAGTTCTTC. It yields the protein CASSGGTSLYNEQFF.